This is a list of T cell receptor beta chains from one sample in a study of regulatory T cells in long-lasting Graves disease. TCRdb itself ran the multiplex PCR reads through MiXCR, one entry per CDR3 protein. The sample contains just over 600,000 distinct CDR3 sequences, roughly 16% of which appear only once. These data also featured in a second study, about T cells in Graves' hyperthyroidism and ophthalmopathy.

The sequencing used peripheral blood mononuclear cells (PBMCs), collected at new diagnosis, from a patient treated with antithyroid drugs. The receptors derive from a woman aged 30 to 39 with Graves disease. Each CDR3 is given with its conserved first and last residue. A D gene is named only where the DNA matches it firmly. Some rows have no size entry. The others give once, few or many, or a class for an expanded clone.

V: TRBV27; size: -; J: TRBJ2-7; D: -; DNA: TGTGCCAGCAGTTTGGGTCCTTCCGCCGAGCAGTACTTC; CDR3: CASSLGPSAEQYF
V: TRBV3-1; size: -; J: TRBJ1-3; D: -; DNA: TGTGCCAGCAGCCAAGATGGTGGGGCGCGGACCATATATTTT; CDR3: CASSQDGGARTIYF
V: TRBV10-3; size: many; J: TRBJ1-4; D: -; DNA: TGTGCCATCAGTGAGTCTGCAACTAATGAAAAACTGTTTTTT; CDR3: CAISESATNEKLFF
V: TRBV12-3/TRBV12-4; size: few; J: TRBJ2-3; D: -; DNA: TGTGCCATCTCAATAACAGGCACAGATACGCAGTATTTT; CDR3: CAISITGTDTQYF
V: TRBV10-3; size: -; J: TRBJ1-2; D: TRBD1; DNA: TGTGCCATCACCGAAGGGACAGGGTTTCTAAACACCTTC; CDR3: CAITEGTGFLNTF
V: TRBV4-1; size: -; J: TRBJ2-7; D: -; DNA: TGCGCCAGCAGCGAAGCAGGGGCAGGGTCCTACGAGCAGTACTTC; CDR3: CASSEAGAGSYEQYF
V: TRBV6-1; size: -; J: TRBJ2-7; D: TRBD1; DNA: TGTGCCAGCAAGGCGGGACAGGGTAACGAGCAGTACTTC; CDR3: CASKAGQGNEQYF
V: TRBV30; size: -; J: TRBJ2-3; D: -; DNA: TGTGCCTGGAGTCGGGGTAGGGGAAGCACAGATACGCAGTATTTT; CDR3: CAWSRGRGSTDTQYF
V: TRBV27; size: many; J: TRBJ1-4; D: TRBD1; DNA: TGTGCCAGCAGTTTGCTAGGAGGACAGGGGGTTAAGAATGAAAAACTGTTTTTT; CDR3: CASSLLGGQGVKNEKLFF
V: TRBV28; size: many; J: TRBJ1-1; D: -; DNA: TGTGCCAGCGGCCTAATTATGAACACTGAAGCTTTCTTT; CDR3: CASGLIMNTEAFF
V: TRBV6-1; size: many; J: TRBJ2-6; D: -; DNA: TGTGCCAGCAGGTATACAGCACTCCACTCTGGGGCCAACGTCCTGACTTTC; CDR3: CASRYTALHSGANVLTF
V: TRBV5-1; size: -; J: TRBJ2-7; D: -; DNA: TGCGCCAGCAGCGCACACTCCTACGAGCAGTACTTC; CDR3: CASSAHSYEQYF
V: TRBV20-1; size: once; J: TRBJ2-3; D: -; DNA: TGCAGTGCGGGGGACTTCTCGATCACAGATACGCAGTATTTT; CDR3: CSAGDFSITDTQYF
V: TRBV28; size: many; J: TRBJ1-1; D: -; DNA: TGTGCCAGCAGTTCTCACGGGGGGGCTGAAGCTTTCTTT; CDR3: CASSSHGGAEAFF
V: TRBV12-5; size: few; J: TRBJ1-2; D: -; DNA: TGTGCTAGTGCCTCCGACGCCCTCTATGGCTACACCTTC; CDR3: CASASDALYGYTF
V: TRBV6-1; size: few; J: TRBJ1-2; D: TRBD1; DNA: TGTGCCAGCAGAGGGGGCGCGTATGGCTACACCTTC; CDR3: CASRGGAYGYTF
V: TRBV30; size: -; J: TRBJ1-1; D: -; DNA: TGTGCCTGGAGTGAAATCCTCCTGGAGACTGAAGCTTTCTTT; CDR3: CAWSEILLETEAFF
V: TRBV6-1; size: -; J: TRBJ2-6; D: -; DNA: TGTGCCAGCAGTACCGAGGACGGCTCTGGGGCCAACGTCCTGACTTTC; CDR3: CASSTEDGSGANVLTF
V: TRBV18; size: -; J: TRBJ2-1; D: -; DNA: TGTGCCAGCTCACCATCAGGGAATATCTACAATGAGCAGTTCTTC; CDR3: CASSPSGNIYNEQFF
V: TRBV7-2; size: many; J: TRBJ2-5; D: TRBD1; DNA: TGTGCCAGCAGCTCACAGGGGCTAGGGACCCAGTACTTC; CDR3: CASSSQGLGTQYF
V: TRBV2; size: many; J: TRBJ2-5; D: TRBD2; DNA: TGTGCCAGCAGTGGGACTAGCGGGCAAGAGACCCAGTACTTC; CDR3: CASSGTSGQETQYF
V: TRBV2; size: many; J: TRBJ1-6; D: -; DNA: TGTGCCAGCAGTGAAAATTCACCCCTCCACTTT; CDR3: CASSENSPLHF
V: TRBV4-2; size: -; J: TRBJ2-1; D: TRBD2; DNA: TGTACCAGCAGCCCCGCGCTGGAGCGGGGGGCCTACAATGAGCAGTTCTTC; CDR3: CTSSPALERGAYNEQFF
V: TRBV6-1; size: many; J: TRBJ2-7; D: -; DNA: TGTGCCAGCACCCCAGATGGGTACGAGCAGTACTTC; CDR3: CASTPDGYEQYF
V: TRBV5-1; size: many; J: TRBJ1-5; D: TRBD1; DNA: TGCGCCAGCAGCCCATGGACAGGAAGGGAGCCCCAGCATTTT; CDR3: CASSPWTGREPQHF
V: TRBV7-2; size: -; J: TRBJ2-5; D: TRBD2; DNA: TGTGCCAGCAGCTTACGTCGGGTAGCGGGAGAGACCCAGTACTTC; CDR3: CASSLRRVAGETQYF
V: TRBV12-3/TRBV12-4; size: many; J: TRBJ2-5; D: TRBD1; DNA: TGTGCCAGCAGTCACAGGGGGCCTCTGGGAGTCCAGTACTTC; CDR3: CASSHRGPLGVQYF
V: TRBV13; size: many; J: TRBJ2-1; D: -; DNA: TGTGCCAGCCTACAGGGACCTATCTCCTACAATGAGCAGTTCTTC; CDR3: CASLQGPISYNEQFF